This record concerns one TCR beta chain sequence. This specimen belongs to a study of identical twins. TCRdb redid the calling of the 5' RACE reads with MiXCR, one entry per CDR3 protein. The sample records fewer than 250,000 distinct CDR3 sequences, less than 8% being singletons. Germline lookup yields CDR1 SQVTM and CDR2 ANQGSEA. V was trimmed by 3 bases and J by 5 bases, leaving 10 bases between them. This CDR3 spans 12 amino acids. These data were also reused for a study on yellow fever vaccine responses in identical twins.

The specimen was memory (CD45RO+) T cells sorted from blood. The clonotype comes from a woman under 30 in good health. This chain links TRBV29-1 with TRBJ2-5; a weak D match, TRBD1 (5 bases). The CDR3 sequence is CSVEPSGETQYF. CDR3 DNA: TGCAGCGTTGAGCCCTCAGGGGAGACCCAGTACTTC.